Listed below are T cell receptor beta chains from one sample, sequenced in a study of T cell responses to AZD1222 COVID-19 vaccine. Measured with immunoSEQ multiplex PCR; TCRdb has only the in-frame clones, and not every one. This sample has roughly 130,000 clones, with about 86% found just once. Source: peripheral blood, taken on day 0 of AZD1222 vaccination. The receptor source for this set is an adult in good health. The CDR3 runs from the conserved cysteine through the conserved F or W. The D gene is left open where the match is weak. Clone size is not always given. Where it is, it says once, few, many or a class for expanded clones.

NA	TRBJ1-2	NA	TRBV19	TGTGCCAGTAGTGCCAGGGGCTATGGCTACACCTTC	CASSARGYGYTF
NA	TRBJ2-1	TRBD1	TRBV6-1	TGTGCCAGCAGTGAAGCCCGGACAGGGACCGCTGAGCAGTTCTTC	CASSEARTGTAEQFF
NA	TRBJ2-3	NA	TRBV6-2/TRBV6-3	TGTGCCAGCAGTAACAGGGGGGGGTTGACCTATAGCACAGATACGCAGTATTTT	CASSNRGGLTYSTDTQYF
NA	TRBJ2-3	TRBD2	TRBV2	TGTGCCAGCGGGCCTGGCGGGAGAACAGATACGCAGTATTTT	CASGPGGRTDTQYF
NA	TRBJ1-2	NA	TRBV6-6	TGTGCCAGCAGCCAGGACAGAGCATTTAGCTATGGCTACACCTTC	CASSQDRAFSYGYTF
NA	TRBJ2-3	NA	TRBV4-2	TGTGCCAGCAGCGGATTAGTCCGCACAGATACGCAGTATTTT	CASSGLVRTDTQYF
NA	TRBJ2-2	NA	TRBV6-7	TGTGCCAGCAGTTACCCGCAAGGTCCGAATCTCCAGGCCGGGGAGCTGTTTTTT	CASSYPQGPNLQAGELFF
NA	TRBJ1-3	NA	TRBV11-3	TGTGCCAGCAGTGAAGCTGGAAACACCATATATTTT	CASSEAGNTIYF
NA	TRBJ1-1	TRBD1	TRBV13	TGTGCCAGCAGCGAATACAGGGGGAACACTGAAGCTTTCTTT	CASSEYRGNTEAFF
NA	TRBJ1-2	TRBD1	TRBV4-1	TGCGCCAGCAGCCCAGGGGGCGCGGGTGGCTACACCTTC	CASSPGGAGGYTF
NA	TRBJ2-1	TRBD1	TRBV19	TGTGCCAGTAGTAGCACAGGGGTTTTTTTTAGGAATGAGCAGTTCTTC	CASSSTGVFFRNEQFF
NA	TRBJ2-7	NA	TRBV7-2	TGTGCCAGCAGCTTAGCCAAAGGAGGGTTGCCCTCCTACGAGCAGTACTTC	CASSLAKGGLPSYEQYF
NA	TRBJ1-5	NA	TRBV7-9	TGTGCCAGCAGCCAAGGGTTCGGTCAGCCCCAGCATTTT	CASSQGFGQPQHF
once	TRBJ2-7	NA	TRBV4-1	TGCGCCAGCAGCCAAGATTGGAGTGTCAACGAGCAGTACTTC	CASSQDWSVNEQYF
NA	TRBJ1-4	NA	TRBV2	TGTGCCAGCAAAACAGGGCCAACTAATGAAAAACTGTTTTTT	CASKTGPTNEKLFF
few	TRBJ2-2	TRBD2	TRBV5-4	TGTGCCAGCAGCTTGGGCCCTAGCGGGGTGAACACCGGGGAGCTGTTTTTT	CASSLGPSGVNTGELFF
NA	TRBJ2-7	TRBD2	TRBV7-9	TGTGCCAGCAGCTTAGCGACGACTAGCGCGATTCCATACGAGCAGTACTTC	CASSLATTSAIPYEQYF
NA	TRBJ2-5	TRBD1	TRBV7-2	TGTGCCAGCAGCTCTTTCGACAGGGGCAAGATAGAGACCCAGTACTTC	CASSSFDRGKIETQYF
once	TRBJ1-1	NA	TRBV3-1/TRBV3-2	TGTGCCAGCAGCCAAGTCAGGAACACTGAAGCTTTCTTT	CASSQVRNTEAFF
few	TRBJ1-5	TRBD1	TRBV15	TGTGCCACCAGCTCCCGCGGCGGGACAGGGAGTTATAGCAATCAGCCCCAGCATTTT	CATSSRGGTGSYSNQPQHF
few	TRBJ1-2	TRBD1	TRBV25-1	TGTGCCAGCAGTGAGAGGACAGGGTGGAACTATGGCTACACCTTC	CASSERTGWNYGYTF
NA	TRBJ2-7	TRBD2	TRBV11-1	TGTGCCAGCAGCCCGGGGAGCGGGGGGTCCTACGAGCAGTACTTC	CASSPGSGGSYEQYF
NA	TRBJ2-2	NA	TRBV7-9	TGTGCCAGCAGCACCGGACAGGGAGGGACCGGGGAGCTGTTTTTT	CASSTGQGGTGELFF
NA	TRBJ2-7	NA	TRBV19	TGTGCCAGTAGTCCTGCGCCCCACGAGCAGTACTTC	CASSPAPHEQYF
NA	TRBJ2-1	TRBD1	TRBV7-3	TGTGCCAGCAGCTTAACTACAGGGGTACATGAGCAGTTCTTC	CASSLTTGVHEQFF
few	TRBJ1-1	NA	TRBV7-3	TGTGCCAGCAGTGAACAGGGCTACACTGAAGCTTTCTTT	CASSEQGYTEAFF
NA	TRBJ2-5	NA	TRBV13	TGTGCCAGCAGCTCTCGACAGACCGATACCCCGCAAGAGACCCAGTACTTC	CASSSRQTDTPQETQYF
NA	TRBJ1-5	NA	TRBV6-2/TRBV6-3	TGTGCCAGCAGTTACGCTCCGGACAGCAATCAGCCCCAGCATTTT	CASSYAPDSNQPQHF
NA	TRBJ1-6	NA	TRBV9	TGTGCCAGCAGCGTACACCCCTCTGAGCGGACAGATCACCCTAATTCACCCCTCCACTTT	CASSVHPSERTDHPNSPLHF
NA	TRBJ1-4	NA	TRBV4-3	TGCGCCAGCAGCCACGGTATAGGGAGCGGGGAAAAACTGTTTTTT	CASSHGIGSGEKLFF
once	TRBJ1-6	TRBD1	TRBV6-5	TGTGCCAGCAGTTGGAACAGGGGGTCACCCCTCCACTTT	CASSWNRGSPLHF
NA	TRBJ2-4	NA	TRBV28	TGTGCCAGCGGAGATGCGGGCCAAAAAAACATTCAGTACTTC	CASGDAGQKNIQYF
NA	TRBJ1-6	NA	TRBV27	TGTGCCAGCAGTTTGCAGGGTGGGAATTCACCCCTCCACTTT	CASSLQGGNSPLHF
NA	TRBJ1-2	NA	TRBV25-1	TGTGCCAGCAGTCAAGGAAACTATGGCTACACCTTC	CASSQGNYGYTF
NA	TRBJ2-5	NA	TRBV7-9	TGTGCCAGCAGCTTAGACCCCAATGGGGAGACCCAGTACTTC	CASSLDPNGETQYF
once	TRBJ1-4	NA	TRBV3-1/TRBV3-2	TGTGCCAGCAGCCAAGATGCAGTTACTAATGAAAAACTGTTTTTT	CASSQDAVTNEKLFF
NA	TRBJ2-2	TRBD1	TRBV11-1	TGTGCCAGCAGGCAGGGGGGACAGGGGCGCACCGGGGAGCTGTTTTTT	CASRQGGQGRTGELFF
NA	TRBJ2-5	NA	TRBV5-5	TGTGCCAGCAGCTTGAGGTTATCCGGACTGATCCAAGAGACCCAGTACTTC	CASSLRLSGLIQETQYF
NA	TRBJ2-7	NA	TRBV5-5	TGTGCCAGCAGCTTGGAGGCCCAGCAGGATGCTTTTGGGTACGAGCAGTACTTC	CASSLEAQQDAFGYEQYF
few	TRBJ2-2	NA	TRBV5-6	TGTGCCAGCAGCGACGGGCCCCATGGCGGGGAGCTGTTTTTT	CASSDGPHGGELFF
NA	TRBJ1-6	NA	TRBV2	TGTGCCAGCAGATTGAGGGGGAGCTATAATTCACCCCTCCACTTT	CASRLRGSYNSPLHF
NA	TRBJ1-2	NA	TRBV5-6	TGTGCCAGCAGCTCGGAAATAGGACTTTCTTTCTATGGCTACACCTTC	CASSSEIGLSFYGYTF
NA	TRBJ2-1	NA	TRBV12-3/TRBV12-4	TGTGCCAGCAGTTACGGCTATGAGCAGTTCTTC	CASSYGYEQFF
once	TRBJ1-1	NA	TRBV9	TGTGCCAGCAGCTTAGAGACGGTGAACACTGAAGCTTTCTTT	CASSLETVNTEAFF
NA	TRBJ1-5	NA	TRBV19	TGTGCCAGTAGTTTCTTGAATCAGCCCCAGCATTTT	CASSFLNQPQHF
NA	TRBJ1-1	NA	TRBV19	TGTGCCAGTAGTCCCGCGATCGCAGGGCACACTGAAGCTTTCTTT	CASSPAIAGHTEAFF
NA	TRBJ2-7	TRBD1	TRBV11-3	TGTGCCAGCAGCTCGACAGGGTCCCACGAGCAGTACTTC	CASSSTGSHEQYF
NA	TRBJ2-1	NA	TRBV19	TGTGCCAGTAGTTCGCCAGGGCTCCCCGGCCGTGATGAGCAGTTCTTC	CASSSPGLPGRDEQFF